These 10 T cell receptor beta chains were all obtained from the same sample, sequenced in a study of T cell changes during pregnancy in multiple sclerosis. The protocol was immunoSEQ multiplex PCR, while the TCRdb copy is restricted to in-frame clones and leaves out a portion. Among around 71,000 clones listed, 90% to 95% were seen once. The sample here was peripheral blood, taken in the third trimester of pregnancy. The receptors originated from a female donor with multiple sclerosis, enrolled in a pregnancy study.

CDR3 bases: TGTGCCAGCAGCCAAGACTCTACTCAAACCGGGACTTCCCACACTGAAGCTTTCTTT. Its translation is CASSQDSTQTGTSHTEAFF. The V gene is TRBV4-2, the J gene TRBJ1-1, with D tentatively TRBD1 (5 bases). The CDR3 has 19 amino acids. V lost 0 bases and J 3 bases, leaving 23 bases between the germline ends. Germline V lookup: CDR1 LGHNA, CDR2 YNFKEQ.

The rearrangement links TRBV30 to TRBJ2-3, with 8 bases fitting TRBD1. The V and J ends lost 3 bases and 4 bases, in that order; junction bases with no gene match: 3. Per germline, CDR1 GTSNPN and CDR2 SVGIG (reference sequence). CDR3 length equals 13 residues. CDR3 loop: CAWRLQGADTQYF. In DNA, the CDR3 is TGTGCCTGGAGGCTACAGGGGGCAGATACGCAGTATTTT.

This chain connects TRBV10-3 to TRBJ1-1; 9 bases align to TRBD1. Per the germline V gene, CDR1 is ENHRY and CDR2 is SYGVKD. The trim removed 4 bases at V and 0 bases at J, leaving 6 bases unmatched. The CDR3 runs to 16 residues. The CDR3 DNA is TGTGCCATCAGTGGTACGACAGGGGGTTTGAACACTGAAGCTTTCTTT. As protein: CAISGTTGGLNTEAFF.

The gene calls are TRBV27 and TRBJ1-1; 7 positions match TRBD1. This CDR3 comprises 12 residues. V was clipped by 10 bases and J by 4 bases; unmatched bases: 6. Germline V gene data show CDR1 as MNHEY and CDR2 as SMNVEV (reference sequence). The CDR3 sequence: CATLQGGTEAFF. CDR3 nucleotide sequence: TGTGCCACCCTTCAGGGGGGCACTGAAGCTTTCTTT.

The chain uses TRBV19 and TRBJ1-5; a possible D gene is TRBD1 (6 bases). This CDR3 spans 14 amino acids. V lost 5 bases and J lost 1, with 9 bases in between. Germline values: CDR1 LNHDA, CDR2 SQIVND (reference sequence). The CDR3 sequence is CASSGRGSNQPQHF. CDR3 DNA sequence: TGTGCCAGTAGTGGCAGGGGAAGCAATCAGCCCCAGCATTTT.

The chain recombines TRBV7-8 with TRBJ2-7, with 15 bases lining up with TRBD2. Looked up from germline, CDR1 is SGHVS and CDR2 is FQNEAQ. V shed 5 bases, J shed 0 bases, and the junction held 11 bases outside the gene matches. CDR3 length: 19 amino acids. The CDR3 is CASSNRTSGRAPSSYEQYF. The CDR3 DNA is TGTGCCAGCAGCAACAGGACTAGCGGGAGGGCCCCGAGCTCCTACGAGCAGTACTTC.

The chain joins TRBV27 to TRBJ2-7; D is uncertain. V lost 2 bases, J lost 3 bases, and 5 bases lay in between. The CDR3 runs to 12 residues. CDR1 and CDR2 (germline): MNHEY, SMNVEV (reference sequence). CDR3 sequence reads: CASSLTGYEQYF. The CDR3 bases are TGTGCCAGCAGTTTAACCGGCTACGAGCAGTACTTC.

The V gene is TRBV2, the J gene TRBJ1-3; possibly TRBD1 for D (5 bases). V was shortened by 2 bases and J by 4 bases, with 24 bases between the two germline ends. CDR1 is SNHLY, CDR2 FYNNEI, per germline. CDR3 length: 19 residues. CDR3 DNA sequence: TGTGCCAGCAGTGAACCCGCGACAGATATTAAAGGGTTCGGAAACACCATATATTTT. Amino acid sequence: CASSEPATDIKGFGNTIYF.

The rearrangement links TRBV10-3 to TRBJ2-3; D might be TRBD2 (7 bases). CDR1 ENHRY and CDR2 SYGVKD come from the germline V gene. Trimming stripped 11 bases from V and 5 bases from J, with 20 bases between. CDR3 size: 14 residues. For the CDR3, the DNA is TGTGCCTCTAGGGGGGGAGTATCCGGAGATACGCAGTATTTT. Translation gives CASRGGVSGDTQYF.

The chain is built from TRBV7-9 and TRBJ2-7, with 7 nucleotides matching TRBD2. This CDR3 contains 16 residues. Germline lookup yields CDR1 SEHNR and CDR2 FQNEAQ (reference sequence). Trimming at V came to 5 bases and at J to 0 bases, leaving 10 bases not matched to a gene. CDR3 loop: CASSPPVLADSYEQYF. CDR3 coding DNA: TGTGCCAGCAGCCCCCCAGTCCTAGCGGACTCCTACGAGCAGTACTTC.